These 8 T cell receptor beta chains share one sample of origin, sequenced in a study of T cell repertoires in cytomegalovirus infection. These receptors have no identified antigens. TCRdb called the reads again in MiXCR, with one record for every CDR3 protein. Of 750,000 to 950,000 distinct CDR3 sequences listed, 25% to 35% are singletons. The material was cultured CD8+ T cells from PBMCs, obtained from culture after CMV antigen stimulation. The receptor set was obtained from a human donor in good health (CMV status not recorded). Some clones in this sample may be carry-over from other donors' samples.

This clonotype has only a few counts. The chain uses TRBV19 and TRBJ2-1; D not certain. This CDR3 is built from 15 residues. Germline CDR1 reads LNHDA; CDR2 reads SQIVND (reference sequence). V lost 2 bases and J 5 bases, leaving 13 bases between the germline ends. CDR3 nucleotides: TGTGCCAGTAGTATATGGCCCACAGCGAACAATGAGCAGTTCTTC. Residues: CASSIWPTANNEQFF.

The chain carries TRBV6-1 and TRBJ1-1; TRBD1 agrees at 9 bases. The CDR3 covers 16 residues. The germline V gene has CDR1 MNHNS and CDR2 SASEGT. V lost 1 base, J lost 0 bases, and 3 bases stayed unmatched. CDR3 sequence reads: CASSEGTGDMNTEAFF. The CDR3 DNA follows: TGTGCCAGCAGTGAAGGGACAGGGGACATGAACACTGAAGCTTTCTTT.

This clonotype was counted ten times or more. The rearrangement uses TRBV12-3 or TRBV12-4 and TRBJ2-3; 9 nucleotides align to TRBD2. This CDR3 is built from 15 residues. V was clipped by 5 bases and J by 5 bases; unmatched bases: 8. CDR3 bases: TGTGCCAGCAGTCCCCTGCGGGGGGGTGGAGATACGCAGTATTTT. This translates into CASSPLRGGGDTQYF.

Only a few counts were recorded for this clonotype. The rearrangement uses TRBV12-3 or TRBV12-4 and TRBJ2-5, with TRBD1 matching over 7 bases. This CDR3 spans 12 amino acids. After removal of 5 bases from V and 9 bases from J, the junction contained 6 bases not matched to a gene. CDR3 in amino acids: CASSPGGWAQYF. The CDR3 DNA sequence: TGTGCCAGCAGTCCAGGGGGTTGGGCCCAGTACTTC.

This clonotype was counted only a few times. This chain joins TRBV28 and TRBJ1-2, with D possibly matching TRBD1 (6 bases). Germline V gives CDR1 MDHEN, CDR2 SYDVKM. This CDR3 has 18 amino acids. Trimming cost V 6 bases and J 3 bases, with 26 bases left between them. The CDR3 spells CASSSGVARGGAHYGYTF. CDR3 in DNA: TGTGCCAGCAGCTCAGGGGTGGCAAGGGGGGGAGCTCACTATGGCTACACCTTC.

The J gene is TRBJ1-5, the V gene TRBV6-6, with D hard to call. This CDR3 region has 17 residues. V lost 5 bases, J lost 0 bases, and 17 bases lay in between. The V gene's germline CDR1 is MNHNY and CDR2 SVGAGI (reference sequence). DNA of the CDR3: TGTGCCAGCAGTGTGGCGGCAGGAAGGTATAGCAATCAGCCCCAGCATTTT. Its protein is CASSVAAGRYSNQPQHF.

The rearrangement links TRBV7-9 to TRBJ1-1; perhaps TRBD1 as D (6 bases). This CDR3 has 15 amino acids. Germline assignment: CDR1 SEHNR and CDR2 FQNEAQ (reference sequence). V lost 5 bases to trimming and J lost 3 bases, with 16 bases between them. CDR3 sequence: CASSPVRGMDTEAFF. The CDR3 DNA sequence: TGTGCCAGCAGCCCTGTTAGGGGGATGGACACTGAAGCTTTCTTT.

The V and J genes are TRBV15 and TRBJ2-7; 9 nucleotides line up with TRBD1. CDR1 is LNHNV, CDR2 YYDKDF, per germline (reference sequence). The V segment lost 3 bases and the J segment 2 bases; nucleotides outside the gene matches: 2. This CDR3 has 14 residues. The DNA for the CDR3 is TGTGCCACCAGCAGTGGACAGGGGACCTACGAGCAGTACGTC. It yields the protein CATSSGQGTYEQYV.